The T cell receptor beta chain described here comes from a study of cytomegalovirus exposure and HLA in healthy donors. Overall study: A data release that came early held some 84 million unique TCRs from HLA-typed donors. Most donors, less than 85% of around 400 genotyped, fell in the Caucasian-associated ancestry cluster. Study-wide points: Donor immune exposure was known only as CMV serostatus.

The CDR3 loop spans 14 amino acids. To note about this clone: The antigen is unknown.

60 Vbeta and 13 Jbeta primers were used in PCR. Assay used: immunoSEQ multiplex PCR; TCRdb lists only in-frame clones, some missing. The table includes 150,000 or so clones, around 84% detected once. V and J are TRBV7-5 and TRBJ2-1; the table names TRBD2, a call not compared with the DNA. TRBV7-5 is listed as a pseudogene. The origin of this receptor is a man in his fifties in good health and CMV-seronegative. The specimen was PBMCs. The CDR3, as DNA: TGTGCCAGAAGCCTCCCCCTGATGCGGGAGCGATCGTTCTTC. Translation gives CARSLPLMRERSFF.